This section outlines one TCR beta chain sequence together with its context. Method: immunoSEQ multiplex PCR; TCRdb's copy keeps in-frame clones and lacks some. Among about 98,000 clones, roughly 78% were seen once, and the ten largest hold 1.5% to 2.5%. Germline CDR1 is SGHRS and CDR2 is YFSETQ. Trimming took 2 bases from V and 8 from J, leaving 16 bases between them. CDR3 length equals 15 residues. This sample was taken from a study of control samples from healthy donors and cancer patients. This chain joins TRBV5-1 and TRBJ1-4, with unresolved D. Sequenced sample: blood. The receptor's source is a man in his sixties in good health. CDR3 loop: CASSFAARIGEKLFF. DNA for the CDR3: TGCGCCAGCAGCTTCGCAGCCCGGATCGGAGAAAAACTGTTTTTT.